The 19 T cell receptor beta chains listed next were all sequenced from one sample in a study of T cell responses to AZD1222 COVID-19 vaccine. Using immunoSEQ multiplex PCR, the repertoire was profiled, and TCRdb retains in-frame clones only, with some absent. The table lists 90,000 to 130,000 clones, approximately 89% of them singletons. The sequencing here drew on peripheral blood, taken on day 0 of MenACWY control vaccination. These receptors all stem from an adult in good health.

J is TRBJ2-5 and V is TRBV7-2, with 8 bases fitting TRBD2. CDR1 is SGHTA, CDR2 FQGNSA, per germline. V trimming: 5 bases; J trimming: 5 bases; junction bases outside the gene matches: 7. The CDR3 is made up of 14 amino acids. The DNA of the CDR3 is TGTGCCAGCAGCATAGGGACTAGTTGGGAGACCCAGTACTTC. Its translation is CASSIGTSWETQYF.

The genes are TRBV12-5 and TRBJ2-5; the match to TRBD1 covers 9 bases. V dropped 0 bases and J dropped 5; count of bases not matched to a gene: 4. This CDR3 contains 15 residues. CDR1 is LGHNT, CDR2 FRNRAP, per germline. CDR3: CASGLVQGAVETQYF. CDR3 DNA: TGTGCTAGTGGTTTGGTACAGGGGGCGGTGGAGACCCAGTACTTC.

This sequence joins TRBV2 and TRBJ2-3; TRBD1 or TRBD2 may be the D gene (5 bases each). V lost 6 bases to trimming and J lost 3 bases, with 13 bases between them. Per the germline V gene, CDR1 is SNHLY and CDR2 is FYNNEI. There are 14 residues in the CDR3. CDR3 coding DNA: TGTGCCAGCAGATACCGGGACCCTACAGATACGCAGTATTTT. Protein sequence: CASRYRDPTDTQYF.

The genes are TRBV5-1 and TRBJ1-2, with 7 bases matching TRBD1. Per germline, CDR1 SGHRS and CDR2 YFSETQ. Trimming cost V 0 bases and J 5 bases; bases outside gene matches: 10. This CDR3 is built from 16 residues. The CDR3 reads CASSLGTGPKDYGYTF. The CDR3 DNA reads as TGCGCCAGCAGCTTGGGGACAGGCCCCAAAGATTATGGCTACACCTTC.

This clone was counted once. The chain uses TRBV2 and TRBJ1-5; a weak D match, TRBD1 (5 bases). The CDR3 spans 14 residues. Germline V CDR1 and CDR2: SNHLY, FYNNEI. Trimming removed 5 bases from V and 1 base from J, with 9 bases in between. The CDR3 region has the DNA TGTGCCAGCAGTCCCGACAGCAGCAATCAGCCCCAGCATTTT. It encodes CASSPDSSNQPQHF. Supplemented by reference TRBV2 and TRBJ1-5, the full variable domain reads EPEVTQTPSHQVTQMGQEVILRCVPISNHLYFYWYRQILGQKVEFLVSFYNNEISEKSEIFDDQFSVERPDGSNFTLKIRSTKLEDSAMYFCASSPDSSNQPQHFGDGTRLSIL.

This clone was seen a handful of times. The rearrangement joins TRBV30 to TRBJ2-7; D perhaps matches TRBD2 (6 bases). This CDR3 has 12 residues. V gave up 1 base and J gave up 5 bases, with 9 bases separating them. CDR1 GTSNPN and CDR2 SVGIG come from the germline V gene (reference sequence). The CDR3 loop is CAWSELANEQYF. CDR3 nucleotides: TGTGCCTGGAGTGAACTAGCAAACGAGCAGTACTTC.

The chain combines TRBV11-2 with TRBJ2-1; 11 nucleotides agree with TRBD2. The CDR3 has 15 residues. CDR1 is SGHAT, CDR2 FQNNGV, per germline. V was pared by 6 bases and J by 9 bases, with 10 bases of the junction left unmatched. CDR3 nucleotides: TGTGCCAGCAGATTTTTAGCGGGGGGGCCGGGTGAGCAGTTCTTC. It encodes CASRFLAGGPGEQFF.

The chain combines TRBV7-8 with TRBJ1-4, with D uncertain. Trimming removed 3 bases from V and 0 bases from J, with 5 bases in between. The V gene's germline CDR1 is SGHVS and CDR2 FQNEAQ. The length of the CDR3 is 14 residues. CDR3 nucleotide sequence: TGTGCCAGCAGCTTGGAGGCAACTAATGAAAAACTGTTTTTT. Protein: CASSLEATNEKLFF.

This clone appeared a single time. The chain has TRBV11-2 and TRBJ1-3; 8 nucleotides align to TRBD1. This CDR3 is 17 amino acids long. With 6 bases clipped from V and 3 bases from J, the junction kept 13 bases outside the gene matches. The germline V gene encodes CDR1 SGHAT and CDR2 FQNNGV. Here the CDR3 reads CASRSPGQARGGNTIYF. The CDR3 region has the DNA TGTGCCAGCAGGTCCCCGGGACAGGCCCGGGGTGGAAACACCATATATTTT.

The genes are TRBV2 and TRBJ2-1, with D unresolved. V lost 6 bases to trimming and J lost 10 bases, with 13 bases between them. The CDR3 is 12 residues long. Germline V gene data show CDR1 as SNHLY and CDR2 as FYNNEI. The CDR3 sequence is CASRTDGREQFF. The CDR3 coding sequence is TGTGCCAGCAGGACCGACGGACGAGAGCAGTTCTTC.

The gene calls are TRBV30 and TRBJ1-4; TRBD1 aligns across 8 bases. Germline loops: CDR1 GTSNPN, CDR2 SVGIG (reference sequence). V lost 1 base and J lost 6; bases outside the gene matches: 10. The length of the CDR3 is 16 residues. Here the CDR3 DNA reads TGTGCCTGGAGTGCCACACCGGGACAGGTGTATGAAAAACTGTTTTTT. Protein sequence: CAWSATPGQVYEKLFF.

The V call is TRBV18, the J call TRBJ1-2, with a tentative D call TRBD1 (5 bases). V was clipped by 0 bases and J by 4 bases, with 12 bases between them. Germline CDR1 and CDR2: KGHSH and LQKENI. This CDR3 is 15 amino acids long. Here the CDR3 reads CASSPPSGALYGYTF. CDR3 DNA: TGTGCCAGCTCACCACCATCCGGGGCTCTCTATGGCTACACCTTC.

The gene calls are TRBV7-9 and TRBJ2-7, with TRBD2 identical over 9 bases. This CDR3 contains 16 residues. Trimming cost V 6 bases and J 1 base; bases outside gene matches: 10. Germline V gene sequence: CDR1 SEHNR, CDR2 FQNEAQ (reference sequence). The CDR3 loop is CASSSGGSGGSYEQYF. For the CDR3, the DNA is TGTGCCAGCAGTTCCGGAGGTAGCGGGGGATCCTACGAGCAGTACTTC.

The chain employs TRBV24-1 and TRBJ1-1; D is uncertain. Trimming stripped 5 bases from V and 7 bases from J, with 10 bases between. Germline V gives CDR1 KGHDR, CDR2 SFDVKD. The CDR3 runs to 12 residues. CDR3 nucleotide sequence: TGTGCCACCAGTGGGGGAGCGGGTGAAGCTTTCTTT. The encoded protein is CATSGGAGEAFF.

The chain has TRBV20-1 and TRBJ1-1; TRBD1 matches 11 bases. This CDR3 has 15 residues. Per germline, CDR1 DFQATT and CDR2 SNEGSKA (reference sequence). The junction had 11 bases not matched to a gene; V was cut back by 3 bases and J by 8 bases. The CDR3 DNA is TGCAGTGCTAGTGACGCGGACAGGGGGCTAGGGGAAGCTTTCTTT. Encoded protein: CSASDADRGLGEAFF.

The V call is TRBV5-6, the J call TRBJ2-7, with a possible D match to TRBD2 (6 bases). The CDR3 has 15 residues. V lost 3 bases and J lost 5, with 18 bases in between. Looked up from germline, CDR1 is SGHDT and CDR2 is YYEEEE. CDR3 nucleotides: TGTGCCAGCAGCTCTAGACGCGCCCCTAGCGACGAGCAGTACTTC. Translation: CASSSRRAPSDEQYF.

This clone was observed a few times. V usage is TRBV2 and J usage is TRBJ1-2; the D is unclear. Germline assignment: CDR1 SNHLY and CDR2 FYNNEI. The CDR3 extends over 13 amino acids. V lost 1 base, J lost 2 bases, and 5 bases lay in between. The CDR3 here is CASSEGANYGYTF. The CDR3 DNA follows: TGTGCCAGCAGTGAAGGGGCCAACTATGGCTACACCTTC.

This clone has more than one count but fewer than ten. This chain connects TRBV27 to TRBJ2-1; 8 bases fit TRBD1. V was pared by 4 bases and J by 7 bases, with 9 bases of the junction left unmatched. The CDR3 is 15 amino acids. Looked up from germline, CDR1 is MNHEY and CDR2 is SMNVEV (reference sequence). In DNA, the CDR3 is TGTGCCAGCAGTTATACCCCCAGGGGGCATAATGAGCAGTTCTTC. Translated: CASSYTPRGHNEQFF.

CDR3 region: CASSAGGSRNEQYF. Written as DNA, the CDR3 is TGTGCCAGCAGCGCCGGTGGCAGTAGAAACGAGCAGTACTTC. The chain is built from TRBV6-2 or TRBV6-3 and TRBJ2-7, with no clear D. Germline assignment: CDR1 MNHEY and CDR2 SVGEGT. The V end lost 6 bases, the J end lost 5 bases, and 17 bases lay between the germline ends. This CDR3 is 14 amino acids long.